The 17 T cell receptor beta chains reported below all come from one sample, sequenced in a study of blood T cell repertoires in COVID-19. Only in-frame clones appear in the TCRdb table, and some are missing; sequencing was by immunoSEQ multiplex PCR. The sample records over 400,000 clones, around nine tenths being singletons. The sequenced sample was peripheral blood. The receptors originated from a woman between 45 and 60 years old with COVID-19, enrolled during active disease.

The sample holds one count of this clone. The chain recombines TRBV3-1 (or the pseudogene TRBV3-2) with TRBJ1-3; D is uncertain. The V gene lost 5 bases and the J gene lost 4 bases, with 12 bases spanning the gap. The CDR3 loop spans 14 amino acids. From germline, CDR1 is LGHDT and CDR2 YNNKEL (reference sequence). The CDR3 loop is CASSGTLVGNTIYF. CDR3 coding DNA: TGTGCCAGCAGCGGCACCCTGGTGGGAAACACCATATATTTT.

The rearrangement links TRBV6-5 to TRBJ1-1; tentatively, D is TRBD1 (6 bases). V lost 6 bases, J lost 2 bases, and 16 bases lay in between. Germline CDR1 is MNHEY and CDR2 is SVGAGI. The CDR3 contains 15 residues. The CDR3: CASRPLQGLNTEAFF. The DNA for the CDR3 is TGTGCCAGCAGACCGTTACAGGGACTAAACACTGAAGCTTTCTTT.

This rearrangement joins TRBV19 to TRBJ2-6; TRBD1 matches 9 bases. V lost 3 bases and J lost 0; bases outside the gene matches: 6. This CDR3 contains 18 residues. Per germline, CDR1 LNHDA and CDR2 SQIVND (reference sequence). CDR3 amino acids: CASSMWTGALSGANVLTF. The CDR3 DNA follows: TGTGCCAGTAGTATGTGGACAGGGGCCCTCTCTGGGGCCAACGTCCTGACTTTC.

V and J are TRBV5-1 and TRBJ1-1; 9 bases fit TRBD1. Unmatched junction bases numbered 4, after V lost 3 bases and J lost 4 bases. CDR1 SGHRS and CDR2 YFSETQ come from the germline V gene. This CDR3 spans 14 amino acids. CDR3 DNA: TGCGCCAGCAGCTGGGGGACAGGGAGCACTGAAGCTTTCTTT. Protein: CASSWGTGSTEAFF.

The genes are TRBV12-3 or TRBV12-4 and TRBJ1-1, with 8 positions matching TRBD1. V dropped 7 bases and J dropped 10; count of bases not matched to a gene: 8. The CDR3 sequence is 12 residues long. The CDR3 region has the DNA TGTGCCAGCAATCAAATCGGACAGGGAGCTTTCTTT. Protein product: CASNQIGQGAFF.

The chain recombines TRBV5-1 with TRBJ1-1, with 8 bases identical to TRBD1. The J segment lost 1 base and the V segment lost 0 bases, leaving 5 bases of the junction unmatched. CDR1 is SGHRS and CDR2 is YFSETQ in the germline V gene. The CDR3 contains 16 residues. The CDR3 is CASSLAGGQGNTEAFF. The DNA for the CDR3 is TGCGCCAGCAGCTTGGCCGGAGGACAGGGGAACACTGAAGCTTTCTTT.

This chain uses TRBV7-9 with TRBJ2-7, with D tentatively TRBD1 (7 bases). The V gene's germline CDR1 is SEHNR and CDR2 FQNEAQ (reference sequence). The CDR3 totals 15 residues. Trimming removed 6 bases from V and 1 base from J, with 16 bases in between. The CDR3 sequence: CASSTRGESSYEQYF. In DNA form, the CDR3 reads TGTGCCAGCAGTACCAGGGGGGAGTCGTCCTACGAGCAGTACTTC.

The chain carries TRBV9 and TRBJ1-2; a weak D match, TRBD1 (5 bases). The CDR3 runs 13 residues. Between the trimmed V and J ends, which lost 5 bases and 0 bases, there was a span of 8 bases. Germline V gives CDR1 SGDLS, CDR2 YYNGEE. CDR3 region: CASRAGSNYGYTF. CDR3 DNA: TGTGCCAGCAGGGCAGGGTCTAACTATGGCTACACCTTC.

V and J are TRBV20-1 and TRBJ1-2, with D unresolved. V lost 3 bases and J 6 bases, leaving 17 bases between the germline ends. The CDR3 is made up of 14 amino acids. Germline V gene lookup returns CDR1 DFQATT and CDR2 SNEGSKA (reference sequence). The CDR3 protein is CSASRQPAANGYTF. In DNA, the CDR3 is TGCAGTGCTAGTCGGCAGCCAGCAGCGAATGGCTACACCTTC.

The chain has TRBV7-2 and TRBJ1-1; D not resolved. The CDR3 is 15 amino acids. Germline V gene data show CDR1 as SGHTA and CDR2 as FQGNSA. Deletions cut 5 bases from V and 3 bases from J, with 16 bases between. The CDR3 DNA follows: TGTGCCAGCAGCGCCTTCTTTAGCGGGGACACTGAAGCTTTCTTT. It yields the protein CASSAFFSGDTEAFF.

The genes are TRBV6-2 or TRBV6-3 and TRBJ2-1; a possible D gene is TRBD2 (5 bases). The V and J ends lost 6 bases and 8 bases respectively, with 20 bases between them. Germline CDR1 is MNHEY and CDR2 is SVGEGT. This CDR3 has 15 amino acids. The CDR3, as DNA: TGTGCCAGCAGCGGACCCAGGACTGGAGCGGATGAGCAGTTCTTC. This gives the protein CASSGPRTGADEQFF.

The chain couples TRBV27 to TRBJ2-7; TRBD1 matches at 8 bases. Trimming cost V 6 bases and J 2 bases; bases outside gene matches: 9. The CDR3 length is 15 residues. The germline gives CDR1 MNHEY, CDR2 SMNVEV (reference sequence). The CDR3 sequence is CASRPRDRRPYEQYF. CDR3 in DNA: TGTGCCAGCAGGCCCCGGGACAGGCGACCCTACGAGCAGTACTTC.

The chain recombines TRBV12-3 or TRBV12-4 with TRBJ2-7; D is ambiguous. Trimming removed 5 bases from V and 7 bases from J, with 12 bases in between. This CDR3 has 12 amino acids. CDR3 bases: TGTGCCAGCAGTGGGCCCTCTCGGGAGCAGTACTTC. Encoded protein: CASSGPSREQYF.

This clone was seen a handful of times. The rearrangement links TRBV6-5 to TRBJ1-5, with 10 bases matching TRBD1. This CDR3 is built from 15 residues. V was pared by 6 bases and J by 3 bases, with 5 bases of the junction left unmatched. Germline values: CDR1 MNHEY, CDR2 SVGAGI. The CDR3 nucleotides are TGTGCCAGCAGGGGACAGGGGCCCTCCAATCAGCCCCAGCATTTT. This codes for CASRGQGPSNQPQHF.

The chain employs TRBV5-6 and TRBJ2-7, with a tentative D call TRBD1 (6 bases). Between the trimmed V and J ends, which lost 0 bases and 6 bases, there was a span of 10 bases. Per germline, CDR1 SGHDT and CDR2 YYEEEE. CDR3 length: 13 amino acids. The CDR3 loop reads CASSLGAGAEQYF. Here the CDR3 DNA reads TGTGCCAGCAGCTTGGGGGCAGGGGCCGAGCAGTACTTC. The full variable domain, completed using reference TRBV5-6 and TRBJ2-7, is DAGVTQSPTHLIKTRGQQVTLRCSPKSGHDTVSWYQQALGQGPQFIFQYYEEEERQRGNFPDRFSGHQFPNYSSELNVNALLLGDSALYLCASSLGAGAEQYFGPGTRLTVT.

The chain uses TRBV11-2 and TRBJ2-3, with D unclear. The CDR3 is 14 residues long. Germline V gives CDR1 SGHAT, CDR2 FQNNGV. The V end lost 0 bases, the J end lost 4 bases, and 8 bases lay between the germline ends. This CDR3 reads CASSLDLSADTQYF. DNA for the CDR3: TGTGCCAGCAGCTTAGATCTCAGTGCAGATACGCAGTATTTT.

This clone showed up just once. The V call is TRBV30, the J call TRBJ1-3; a weak D match, TRBD1 (6 bases). Trimming pared 2 bases from V and 0 bases from J, leaving 11 bases between. The CDR3 totals 15 residues. Germline V gene lookup returns CDR1 GTSNPN and CDR2 SVGIG (reference sequence). The CDR3 DNA follows: TGTGCCTGGAGTACGGGACACCTCTCTGGAAACACCATATATTTT. It codes for CAWSTGHLSGNTIYF.